Below are 8 T cell receptor beta chains sequenced from a single sample in a study of cytomegalovirus exposure and HLA in healthy donors. TCRdb's copy holds only in-frame clones and misses some; the assay was immunoSEQ multiplex PCR. In the table there are 180,000 or so clones, about 89% of which are singletons. Sequencing was carried out using PBMCs. Receptor source: a man aged 30-40 years in good health and CMV-seropositive.

The chain has TRBV6-5 and TRBJ2-1; TRBD2 is a possible D gene (6 bases). Germline V gives CDR1 MNHEY, CDR2 SVGAGI. Trimming took off 5 bases at V and 8 bases at J, with 16 bases between the two ends. The CDR3 runs 14 residues. CDR3 DNA sequence: TGTGCCAGCAGTCCGGGCCCCGGAGGGTATGAGCAGTTCTTC. Protein product: CASSPGPGGYEQFF.

The chain has TRBV19 and TRBJ2-5, with a possible D match to TRBD2 (6 bases). Trimming cost V 8 bases and J 1 base, with 8 bases left between them. The germline CDR1 and CDR2 sequences are LNHDA and SQIVND (reference sequence). This CDR3 spans 12 amino acids. CDR3 sequence (DNA): TGTGCCAGTGCGGGGCGCCAAGAGACCCAGTACTTC. It specifies CASAGRQETQYF.

V gene TRBV30 combines with J gene TRBJ2-1; 9 nucleotides match TRBD2. V lost 2 bases to trimming and J lost 8 bases; unmatched junction nucleotides: 13. CDR3 length: 16 residues. CDR1 is GTSNPN and CDR2 is SVGIG in the germline V gene (reference sequence). Here the CDR3 DNA reads TGTGCCTGGAGTACGCCTGGGACTAGCTTTGGCGATGAGCAGTTCTTC. Amino acid sequence: CAWSTPGTSFGDEQFF.

CDR3 DNA sequence: TGTGCCAGCAGCCCTCGACTAGCGGAGGCCTACAATGAGCAGTTCTTC. This gives the protein CASSPRLAEAYNEQFF. The chain carries TRBV14 and TRBJ2-1; 9 nucleotides agree with TRBD2. The V and J ends lost 4 bases and 2 bases, in that order; junction bases with no gene match: 6. Germline CDR1 reads SGHDN; CDR2 reads FVKESK. The CDR3 length is 16 residues.

The V and J genes are TRBV10-3 and TRBJ2-3; 9 bases align to TRBD2. Germline CDR1 and CDR2: ENHRY and SYGVKD. With V trimmed by 4 bases and J by 0 bases, 5 bases remained unmatched. CDR3 length equals 16 residues. CDR3 amino acids: CAISVSGSGSTDTQYF. The CDR3 DNA sequence: TGTGCCATCAGTGTTAGCGGGAGTGGGAGCACAGATACGCAGTATTTT.

This rearrangement joins TRBV9 to TRBJ2-1; the D gene is possibly TRBD1 (6 bases). V was pared by 5 bases and J by 4 bases, with 13 bases between. The length of the CDR3 is 14 residues. CDR1 is SGDLS and CDR2 is YYNGEE in the germline V gene. As DNA, the CDR3 is TGTGCCAGCAGTTCGTTACAGGGTTACAATGAGCAGTTCTTC. Translating gives CASSSLQGYNEQFF.

The V gene is TRBV18, the J gene TRBJ2-1; D gene uncertain. Trimming left V 0 bases short and J 3 bases short, with 12 bases between. This CDR3 spans 16 amino acids. Germline lookup yields CDR1 KGHSH and CDR2 LQKENI. The CDR3 DNA reads as TGTGCCAGCTCACCACCTTCACAGCCCTACTACAATGAGCAGTTCTTC. Protein product: CASSPPSQPYYNEQFF.

V gene TRBV2 combines with J gene TRBJ2-3, with TRBD2 matching over 9 bases. J was trimmed by 5 bases and V by 7 bases; bases with no gene match: 7. CDR3 length: 14 residues. Germline V gene data show CDR1 as SNHLY and CDR2 as FYNNEI. The CDR3 reads CASIAGEEIDTQYF. The CDR3 bases are TGTGCCAGCATAGCGGGAGAGGAGATAGATACGCAGTATTTT.